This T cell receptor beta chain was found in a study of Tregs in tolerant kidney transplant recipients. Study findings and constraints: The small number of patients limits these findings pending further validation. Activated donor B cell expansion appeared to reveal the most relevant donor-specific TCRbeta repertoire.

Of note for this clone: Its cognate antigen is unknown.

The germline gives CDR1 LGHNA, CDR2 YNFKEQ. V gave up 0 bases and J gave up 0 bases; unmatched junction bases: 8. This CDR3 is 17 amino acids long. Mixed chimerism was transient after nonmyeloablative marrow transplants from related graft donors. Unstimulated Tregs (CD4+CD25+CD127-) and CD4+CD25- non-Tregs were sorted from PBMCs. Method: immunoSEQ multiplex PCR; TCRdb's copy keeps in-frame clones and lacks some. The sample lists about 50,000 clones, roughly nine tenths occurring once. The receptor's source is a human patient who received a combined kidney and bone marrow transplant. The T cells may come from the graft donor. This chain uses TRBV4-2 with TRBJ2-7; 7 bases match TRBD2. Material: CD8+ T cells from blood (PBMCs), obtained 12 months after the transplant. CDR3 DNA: TGTGCCAGCAGCCAAGATTCTAGCGGAGGAAGCTCCTACGAGCAGTACTTC. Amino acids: CASSQDSSGGSSYEQYF.